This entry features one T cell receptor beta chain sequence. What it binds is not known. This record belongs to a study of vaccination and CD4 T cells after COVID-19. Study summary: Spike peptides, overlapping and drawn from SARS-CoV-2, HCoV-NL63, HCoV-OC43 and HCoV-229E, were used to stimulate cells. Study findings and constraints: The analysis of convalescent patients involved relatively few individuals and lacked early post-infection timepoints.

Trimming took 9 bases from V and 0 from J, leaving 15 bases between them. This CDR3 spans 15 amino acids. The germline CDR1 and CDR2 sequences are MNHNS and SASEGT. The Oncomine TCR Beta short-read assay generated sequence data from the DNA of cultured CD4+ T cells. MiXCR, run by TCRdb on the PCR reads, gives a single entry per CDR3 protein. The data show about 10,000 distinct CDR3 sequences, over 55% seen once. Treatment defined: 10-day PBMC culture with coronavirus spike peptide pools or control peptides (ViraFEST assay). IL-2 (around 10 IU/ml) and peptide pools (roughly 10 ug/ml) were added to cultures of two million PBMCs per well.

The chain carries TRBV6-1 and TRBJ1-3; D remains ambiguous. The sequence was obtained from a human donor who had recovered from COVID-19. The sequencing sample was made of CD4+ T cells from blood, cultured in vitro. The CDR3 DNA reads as TGTGCCAGTCGGCTCGGCGAATTCTCTGGAAACACCATATATTTT. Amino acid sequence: CASRLGEFSGNTIYF.